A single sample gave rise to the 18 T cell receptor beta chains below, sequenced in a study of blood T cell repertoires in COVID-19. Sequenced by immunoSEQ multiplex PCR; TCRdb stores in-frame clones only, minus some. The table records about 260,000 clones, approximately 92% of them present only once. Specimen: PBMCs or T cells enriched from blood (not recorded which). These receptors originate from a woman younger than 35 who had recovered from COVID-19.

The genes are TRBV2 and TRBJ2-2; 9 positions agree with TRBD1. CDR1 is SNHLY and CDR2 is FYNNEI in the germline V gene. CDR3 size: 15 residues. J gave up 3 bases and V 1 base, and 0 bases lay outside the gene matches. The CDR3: CASSEDRGHTGELFF. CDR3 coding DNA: TGTGCCAGCAGTGAAGACAGGGGGCACACCGGGGAGCTGTTTTTT. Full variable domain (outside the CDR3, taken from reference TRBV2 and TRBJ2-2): EPEVTQTPSHQVTQMGQEVILRCVPISNHLYFYWYRQILGQKVEFLVSFYNNEISEKSEIFDDQFSVERPDGSNFTLKIRSTKLEDSAMYFCASSEDRGHTGELFFGEGSRLTVL.

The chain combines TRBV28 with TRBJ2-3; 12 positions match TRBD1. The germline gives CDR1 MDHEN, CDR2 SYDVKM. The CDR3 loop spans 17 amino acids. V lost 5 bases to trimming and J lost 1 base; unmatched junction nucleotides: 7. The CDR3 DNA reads TGTGCCAGCAGTCATGCGGGGACAGGGGGCGGCACAGATACGCAGTATTTT. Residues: CASSHAGTGGGTDTQYF. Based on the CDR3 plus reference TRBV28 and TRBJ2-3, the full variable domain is DVKVTQSSRYLVKRTGEKVFLECVQDMDHENMFWYRQDPGLGLRLIYFSYDVKMKEKGDIPEGYSVSREKKERFSLILESASTNQTSMYLCASSHAGTGGGTDTQYFGPGTRLTVL.

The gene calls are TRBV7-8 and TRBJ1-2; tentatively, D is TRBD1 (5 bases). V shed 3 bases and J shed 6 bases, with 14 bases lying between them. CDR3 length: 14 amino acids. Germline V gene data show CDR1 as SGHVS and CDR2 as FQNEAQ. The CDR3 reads CASSFGREGNGYTF. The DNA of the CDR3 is TGTGCCAGCAGCTTTGGCAGGGAGGGGAATGGCTACACCTTC.

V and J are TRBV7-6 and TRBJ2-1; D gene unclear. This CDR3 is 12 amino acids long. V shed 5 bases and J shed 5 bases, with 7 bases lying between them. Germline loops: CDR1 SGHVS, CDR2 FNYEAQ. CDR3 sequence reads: CASSAQDNEQFF. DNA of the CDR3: TGTGCCAGCAGCGCCCAGGACAATGAGCAGTTCTTC.

The CDR3 is CASSSDRGANGYTF. The CDR3 coding sequence is TGTGCCAGTAGTTCGGACAGGGGCGCAAATGGCTACACCTTC. J is TRBJ1-2 and V is TRBV19; 9 bases align to TRBD1. Germline trimming cut 5 bases from V and 6 bases from J; bases unmatched to any gene: 7. The CDR3 length is 14 residues. Germline V gives CDR1 LNHDA, CDR2 SQIVND (reference sequence).

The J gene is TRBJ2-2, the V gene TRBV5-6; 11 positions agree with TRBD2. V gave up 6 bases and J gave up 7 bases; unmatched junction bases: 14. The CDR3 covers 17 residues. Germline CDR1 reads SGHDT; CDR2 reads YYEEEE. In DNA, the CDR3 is TGTGCCAGCAACAAACCGGGTAGCGGGGGGGCCGGCGGGGAGCTGTTTTTT. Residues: CASNKPGSGGAGGELFF.

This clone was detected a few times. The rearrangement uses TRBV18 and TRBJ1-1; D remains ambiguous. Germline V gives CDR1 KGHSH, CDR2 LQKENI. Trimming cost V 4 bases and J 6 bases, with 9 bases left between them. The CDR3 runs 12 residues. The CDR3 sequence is CASSLSGPEAFF. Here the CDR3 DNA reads TGTGCCAGCTCACTAAGCGGACCTGAAGCTTTCTTT.

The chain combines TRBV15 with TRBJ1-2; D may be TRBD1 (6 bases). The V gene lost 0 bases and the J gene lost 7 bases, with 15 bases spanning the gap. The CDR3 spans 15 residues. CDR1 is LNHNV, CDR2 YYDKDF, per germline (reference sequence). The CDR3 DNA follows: TGTGCCACCAGCAGAGATCCAGGGGCTGGGGGTGGCTACACCTTC. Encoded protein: CATSRDPGAGGGYTF.

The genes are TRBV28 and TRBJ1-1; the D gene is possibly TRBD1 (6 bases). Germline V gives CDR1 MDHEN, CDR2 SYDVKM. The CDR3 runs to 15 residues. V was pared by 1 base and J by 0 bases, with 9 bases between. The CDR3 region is CASSLSGHLNTEAFF. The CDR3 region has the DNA TGTGCCAGCAGTTTATCGGGACACCTGAACACTGAAGCTTTCTTT.

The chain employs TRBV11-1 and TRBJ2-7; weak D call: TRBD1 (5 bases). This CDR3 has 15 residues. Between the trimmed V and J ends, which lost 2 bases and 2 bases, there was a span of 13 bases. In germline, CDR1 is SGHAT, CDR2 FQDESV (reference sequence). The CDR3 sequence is CASSLYTTATYEQYF. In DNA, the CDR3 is TGTGCCAGCAGCTTATACACGACAGCAACCTACGAGCAGTACTTC.

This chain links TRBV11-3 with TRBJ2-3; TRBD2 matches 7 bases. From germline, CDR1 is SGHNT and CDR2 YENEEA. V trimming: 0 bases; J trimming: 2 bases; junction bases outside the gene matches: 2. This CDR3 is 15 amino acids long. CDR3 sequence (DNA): TGTGCCAGCAGCTTAGAGGGGGGGATCACAGATACGCAGTATTTT. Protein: CASSLEGGITDTQYF.

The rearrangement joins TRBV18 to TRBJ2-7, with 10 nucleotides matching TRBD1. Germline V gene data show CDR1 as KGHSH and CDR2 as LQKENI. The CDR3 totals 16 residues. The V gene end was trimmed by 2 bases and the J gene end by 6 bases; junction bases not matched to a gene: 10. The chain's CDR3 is CASSPYGTGDFGEQYF. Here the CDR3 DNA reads TGTGCCAGCTCACCATACGGGACAGGGGATTTTGGCGAGCAGTACTTC.

The CDR3 DNA reads TGTGCCAGAAGCTTGGGCCAGAATACCTACGAGCAGTACTTC. Amino acids: CARSLGQNTYEQYF. The chain carries TRBV5-3 and TRBJ2-7; D remains unclear. TRBV5-3 is treated as an ORF (open reading frame) with a function not yet certain. This CDR3 is 14 amino acids long. V was cut by 0 bases and J by 2 bases, with 9 bases left in between.

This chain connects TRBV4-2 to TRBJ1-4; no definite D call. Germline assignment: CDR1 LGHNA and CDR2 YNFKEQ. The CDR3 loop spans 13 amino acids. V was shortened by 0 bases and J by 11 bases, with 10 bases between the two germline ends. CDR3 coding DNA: TGTGCCAGCAGCCAAGAGGTCCTGGGCAAACTGTTTTTT. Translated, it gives CASSQEVLGKLFF.

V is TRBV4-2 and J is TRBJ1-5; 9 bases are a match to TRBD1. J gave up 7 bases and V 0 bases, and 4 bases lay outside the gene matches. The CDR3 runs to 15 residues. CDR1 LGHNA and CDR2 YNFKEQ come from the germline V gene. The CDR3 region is CASSQEGTGKQPQHF. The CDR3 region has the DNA TGTGCCAGCAGCCAAGAAGGGACAGGGAAGCAGCCCCAGCATTTT.

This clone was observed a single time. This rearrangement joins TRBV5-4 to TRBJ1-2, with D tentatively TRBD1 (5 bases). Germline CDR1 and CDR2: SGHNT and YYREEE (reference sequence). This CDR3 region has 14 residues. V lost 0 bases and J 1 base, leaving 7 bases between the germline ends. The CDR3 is CASSLETVNYGYTF. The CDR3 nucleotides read TGTGCCAGCAGCTTGGAGACAGTTAACTATGGCTACACCTTC.

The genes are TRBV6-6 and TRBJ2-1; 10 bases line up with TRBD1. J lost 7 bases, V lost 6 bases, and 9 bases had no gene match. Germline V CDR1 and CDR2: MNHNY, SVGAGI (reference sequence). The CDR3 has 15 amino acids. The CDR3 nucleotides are TGTGCCAGCAGGACCGGGACAGGGGTCGCAAATGAGCAGTTCTTC. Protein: CASRTGTGVANEQFF.

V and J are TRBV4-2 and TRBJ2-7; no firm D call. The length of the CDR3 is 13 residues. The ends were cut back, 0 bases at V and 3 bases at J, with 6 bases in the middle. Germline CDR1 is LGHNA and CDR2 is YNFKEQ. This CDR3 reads CASSQEHLYEQYF. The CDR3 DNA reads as TGTGCCAGCAGCCAAGAACACCTCTACGAGCAGTACTTC.